This record concerns one T cell receptor (beta chain) sequence. The antigen is unknown. This CDR3 has 15 amino acids. Germline V gene data show CDR1 as SGHTA and CDR2 as FQGTGA. Trimming cost V 4 bases and J 5 bases, with 17 bases left between them. The data derive from a study of cytomegalovirus exposure and HLA in healthy donors. Study outcomes and limitations: High sensitivity and specificity were reportedly achieved when the classifier diagnosed cytomegalovirus status.

With 60 Vbeta and 13 Jbeta primers, the PCR was carried out. Method: immunoSEQ multiplex PCR; TCRdb's copy keeps in-frame clones and lacks some. The sample shows roughly 190,000 clones, approximately 82% of them seen only once. The sequencing input was PBMCs. The sequence derives from a middle-aged man in good health and CMV-seropositive. The chain joins TRBV7-3 to TRBJ1-2; D is perhaps TRBD1 (5 bases). CDR3 protein: CASSSQSGGGYGYTF. The DNA for the CDR3 is TGTGCCAGCAGCTCCCAATCTGGGGGAGGGTATGGCTACACCTTC.